What follows are 5 T cell receptor beta chains derived from one specimen sequenced in a study of Graves' ophthalmopathy and Graves' hyperthyroidism. Using RNA transcripts, the TCR beta CDR3 regions were amplified. RT-PCR in the first round used HTBI primers; a second-round multiplex PCR followed. MiXCR was run by TCRdb on the multiplex PCR reads, yielding one entry per CDR3 protein. The sample yields around 520,000 distinct CDR3 sequences, under 40% seen once. What was sequenced was peripheral blood or thyroid tissue (not recorded which). All receptors come from an adult man with Graves' hyperthyroidism.

This clonotype was counted a few times. V gene TRBV10-3 combines with J gene TRBJ2-3; TRBD1 is a possible D gene (6 bases). The germline V and J ends were trimmed by 7 bases and 2 bases, with 13 bases remaining between them. The germline gives CDR1 ENHRY, CDR2 SYGVKD. CDR3 length equals 14 residues. The CDR3 coding sequence is TGTGCCATCAAGGCAGGGGATGTCACAGATACGCAGTATTTT. It specifies CAIKAGDVTDTQYF.

This clonotype has a count of ten or more. For the CDR3, the DNA is TGTGCCAGCAGTGCGGGGGTCGGGGAGCTGTTTTTT. Translation: CASSAGVGELFF. The chain carries TRBV25-1 and TRBJ2-2; D might be TRBD2 (6 bases). Germline CDR1 is MGHDK and CDR2 is SYGVNS. V lost 4 bases and J lost 7, with 7 bases in between. The CDR3 covers 12 residues.

This clonotype occurred a few times. This chain connects TRBV19 to TRBJ2-1; 8 positions match TRBD2. Germline V CDR1 and CDR2: LNHDA, SQIVND (reference sequence). CDR3 size: 16 residues. Losses at the gene ends were 5 bases for V and 4 bases for J; bases not matched to a gene: 10. CDR3 sequence: CASSSAGAGVYNEQFF. The CDR3 DNA follows: TGTGCCAGTAGTTCAGCGGGGGCGGGGGTTTACAATGAGCAGTTCTTC.

This clonotype has at least ten counts. This sequence joins TRBV6-1 and TRBJ1-1; D ambiguous. The germline CDR1 and CDR2 sequences are MNHNS and SASEGT. This CDR3 has 13 residues. Trimming pared 5 bases from V and 1 base from J, leaving 8 bases between. The DNA of the CDR3 is TGTGCCAGCAGTACCAAGGGGAACACTGAAGCTTTCTTT. Translating it yields CASSTKGNTEAFF.

V and J are TRBV29-1 and TRBJ2-2, with D perhaps matching TRBD2 (6 bases). Per germline, CDR1 SQVTM and CDR2 ANQGSEA. The CDR3 sequence is 14 residues long. Trimming cost V 6 bases and J 1 base, with 12 bases left between them. The CDR3 region is CSVETGVNTGELFF. CDR3 nucleotide sequence: TGCAGCGTGGAAACGGGAGTGAACACCGGGGAGCTGTTTTTT.